Below, one T cell receptor beta chain is given with its context. As yet, its antigen is unknown. The record originates from a study of cytomegalovirus exposure and HLA in healthy donors. Study-wide background: Findings of an earlier analysis included 90 million to 120 million unique TCR beta sequences from roughly 200 million T cells.

The CDR3 contains 13 residues. Germline V gene data show CDR1 as MNHEY and CDR2 as SMNVEV (reference sequence). The ends were cut back, 5 bases at V and 8 bases at J, with 15 bases in the middle. With 60 Vbeta and 13 Jbeta primers, the PCR was carried out. Profiled with immunoSEQ multiplex PCR; TCRdb holds only in-frame clones, not every one. The table records about 160,000 clones, over 60% of them present only once. The study's findings and limits: The listing of 150 to 200 TCR beta chains classed them as cytomegalovirus-associated. There were a few CMV-associated chains whose specificity for CMV antigens was confirmed in vitro. Rarity held for most TCR sequences, but there were some public TCRs that occurred in many donors.

The chain joins TRBV27 to TRBJ1-2; D unresolved. The receptor's source is a woman in her fifties or sixties in good health and CMV-seropositive. The sample taken for sequencing was PBMCs. This CDR3 reads CASSRGLRDGYTF. The CDR3 DNA sequence: TGTGCCAGCAGTCGAGGGCTTCGAGACGGCTACACCTTC.